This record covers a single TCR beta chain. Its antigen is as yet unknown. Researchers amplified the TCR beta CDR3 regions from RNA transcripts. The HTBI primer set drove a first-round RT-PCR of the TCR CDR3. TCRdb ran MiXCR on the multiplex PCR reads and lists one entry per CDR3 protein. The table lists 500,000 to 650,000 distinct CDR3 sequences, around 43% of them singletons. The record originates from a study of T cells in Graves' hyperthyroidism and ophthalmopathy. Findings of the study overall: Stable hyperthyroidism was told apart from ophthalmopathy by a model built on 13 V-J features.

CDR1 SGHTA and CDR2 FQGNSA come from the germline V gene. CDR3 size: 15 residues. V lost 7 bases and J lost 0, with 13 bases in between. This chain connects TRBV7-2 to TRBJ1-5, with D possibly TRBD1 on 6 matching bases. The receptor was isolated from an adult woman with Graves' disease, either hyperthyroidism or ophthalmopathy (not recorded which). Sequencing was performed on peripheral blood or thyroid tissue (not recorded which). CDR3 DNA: TGTGCCAGCAAGATCAGGGGATATAGCAATCAGCCCCAGCATTTT. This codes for CASKIRGYSNQPQHF.